The text below deals with one TCR beta chain. Germline CDR1 and CDR2: MNHEY and SVGAGI. J was trimmed by 5 bases and V by 0 bases; bases with no gene match: 7. The CDR3 has 16 residues. The protocol attached unique molecular identifiers to individual cDNA molecules. TCRdb recomputed calls from the 5' RACE reads with MiXCR, one row per CDR3 protein. This sample has about 60,000 distinct CDR3 sequences, with about 12% found just once. This specimen comes from a study of early T cells in non-severe SARS-CoV-2 infection. Background on the study: Alpha and beta chains were unpaired, from unsorted whole-blood bulk RNA.

This sequence joins TRBV6-5 and TRBJ2-7, with TRBD1 identical over 10 bases. The sequenced material came from whole blood. The source of this sequence is an adult who was a healthcare worker with PCR-confirmed SARS-CoV-2 infection or an uninfected control (not recorded which). Here the CDR3 DNA reads TGTGCCAGCAGTTACTCAAGGGGGACAGGGGTCCACGAGCAGTACTTC. Protein sequence: CASSYSRGTGVHEQYF.